This is a list of T cell receptor beta chains from one sample in a study of cytomegalovirus exposure and HLA in healthy donors. Measured with immunoSEQ multiplex PCR; TCRdb has only the in-frame clones, and not every one. Among about 110,000 clones, about 75% were seen once, and the ten largest hold more than 2%. The specimen sequenced was PBMCs. Source of these receptors: a man in his forties in good health and CMV-seronegative. Both conserved end residues are part of each CDR3. A D gene is named only where the DNA matches it firmly. Only part of the rows carry a size: once, few, many, or a class if the clone is expanded.

d_call j_call clone_size v_call cdr3_nt cdr3_aa
- TRBJ2-5 - TRBV5-1 TGCGCCAGCAGCTTTGAACGGCAAGAGACCCAGTACTTC CASSFERQETQYF
TRBD2 TRBJ2-5 - TRBV2 TGTGCCAGCAGTGAATTGCGACTAGCGGGCTCGGAGACCCAGTACTTC CASSELRLAGSETQYF
TRBD1 TRBJ2-7 - TRBV11-2 TGTGCCAGCAGCTTCCACCGGGACAGTTCCTACGAGCAGTACTTC CASSFHRDSSYEQYF
- TRBJ1-2 once TRBV7-8 TGTGCCAGCAGCTTAGGGTCTTCGGGTGATGGCTACACCTTC CASSLGSSGDGYTF
- TRBJ1-3 - TRBV5-5 TGTGCCAGCAGCCCAGACAGCTATTCTGGAAACACCATATATTTT CASSPDSYSGNTIYF
TRBD2 TRBJ2-7 - TRBV6-1 TGTGCCAGCATTATCCGGGGGGGCTCCTACGAGCAGTACTTC CASIIRGGSYEQYF
TRBD2 TRBJ2-1 - TRBV5-4 TGTGCCAGCAGCCCTAAGCGGGGTGTTTACAATGAGCAGTTCTTC CASSPKRGVYNEQFF
- TRBJ1-1 - TRBV5-4 TGTGCCAGCAGCGCTACCGGGACTGGGACTCCTGAAGCTTTCTTT CASSATGTGTPEAFF
- TRBJ2-7 - TRBV5-4 TGTGCCAGCAGCCGCGGAGGGGCACGTCCCTACGAGCAGTACTTC CASSRGGARPYEQYF
- TRBJ2-7 - TRBV6-5 TGTGCCAGCAGCAATTTCTTTAGATCCTACGAGCAGTACTTC CASSNFFRSYEQYF
TRBD2 TRBJ2-7 - TRBV4-2 TGTGCCAGCAGCCAAGATACCGGACTAGCGGGGGGCCCGGCCTACGAGCAGTACTTC CASSQDTGLAGGPAYEQYF
- TRBJ1-1 - TRBV19 TGTGCCAGTATCGACAGCATGAACACTGAAGCTTTCTTT CASIDSMNTEAFF
- TRBJ1-4 - TRBV19 TGTGCCAGTAGTATCGGGGGGGCGGATGAAAAACTGTTTTTT CASSIGGADEKLFF
TRBD2 TRBJ2-5 - TRBV5-1 TGCGCCAGCAGCCCCCAAGGCGGGGGGGCAGAGACCCAGTACTTC CASSPQGGGAETQYF
- TRBJ2-7 - TRBV15 TGTGCCACCAGCAGAGAACAGGGGGGGACGACCTACGAGCAGTACTTC CATSREQGGTTYEQYF
- TRBJ2-7 few TRBV5-1 TGCGCCAGCAGTTGGAGGCCAGGGGAAGACTACGAGCAGTACTTC CASSWRPGEDYEQYF
TRBD2 TRBJ2-3 - TRBV29-1 TGCAGCGTTCGGACTAGCGGGGACGGCACAGATACGCAGTATTTT CSVRTSGDGTDTQYF
TRBD1 TRBJ1-2 - TRBV7-2 TGTGCCAGCAGCACGACAGGGTCCTATGGCTACACCTTC CASSTTGSYGYTF
TRBD1 TRBJ2-3 - TRBV6-1 TGTGCCAGCAGTGAATTAACAGGGGAGGATACGCAGTATTTT CASSELTGEDTQYF
TRBD2 TRBJ2-3 - TRBV7-2 TGTGCCAGCAGCTACCGTCTAGCGGGGGAATCAGATACGCAGTATTTT CASSYRLAGESDTQYF
TRBD1 TRBJ2-5 - TRBV6-1 TGTGCCAGCAGTGAGGGACAGGGATTTGACCAAGAGACCCAGTACTTC CASSEGQGFDQETQYF
- TRBJ1-2 - TRBV28 TGTGCCAGCAGTATACCCGACACTGACAGCTACTATGGCTACACCTTC CASSIPDTDSYYGYTF
- TRBJ1-1 - TRBV19 TGTGCCAGCCTATCGGCAGGGCTAAGCACTGAAGCTTTCTTT CASLSAGLSTEAFF
TRBD1 TRBJ1-4 - TRBV5-4 TGTGCCAGCAGCTTTGCCCCGGGACAGATGAATGAAAAACTGTTTTTT CASSFAPGQMNEKLFF
TRBD1 TRBJ1-2 - TRBV5-1 TGCGCCAGCACCCAGGGACAGGGTTCTGGCTACACCTTC CASTQGQGSGYTF